The clone carrying this T cell receptor (beta chain) was recorded at least ten times. The data belong to a study of blood T cells in healthy people across ages. Germline V lookup: CDR1 DFQATT, CDR2 SNEGSKA (reference sequence). V lost 1 base and J 8 bases, leaving 8 bases between the germline ends. The CDR3 sequence is 11 residues long. Combining a sample-barcoded 5' primer with a J-beta primer mix, a second PCR ran for about 6 to 12 cycles. One entry per CDR3 protein, called by TCRdb with MiXCR from the 5' RACE reads. This sample has 650,000 to 700,000 distinct CDR3 sequences, with roughly half found just once.

Material for sequencing was blood. The TCR comes from a woman aged 80 or over in good health. V gene TRBV20-1 combines with J gene TRBJ1-2; D is perhaps TRBD1 (6 bases). The chain's CDR3 is CSARGQGGYTF. CDR3 DNA sequence: TGCAGTGCTAGAGGGCAGGGGGGCTACACCTTC.